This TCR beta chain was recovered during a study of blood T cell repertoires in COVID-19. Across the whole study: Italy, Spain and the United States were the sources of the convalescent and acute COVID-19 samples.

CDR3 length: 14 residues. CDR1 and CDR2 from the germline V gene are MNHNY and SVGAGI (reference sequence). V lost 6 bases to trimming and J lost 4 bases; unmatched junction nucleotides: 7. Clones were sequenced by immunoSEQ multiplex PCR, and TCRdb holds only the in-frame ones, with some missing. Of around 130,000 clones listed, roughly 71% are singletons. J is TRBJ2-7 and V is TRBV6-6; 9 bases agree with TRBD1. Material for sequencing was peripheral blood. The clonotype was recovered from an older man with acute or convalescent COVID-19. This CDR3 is CASSPSGTGYEQYF. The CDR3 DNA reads TGTGCCAGCAGCCCCTCCGGGACAGGGTACGAGCAGTACTTC.